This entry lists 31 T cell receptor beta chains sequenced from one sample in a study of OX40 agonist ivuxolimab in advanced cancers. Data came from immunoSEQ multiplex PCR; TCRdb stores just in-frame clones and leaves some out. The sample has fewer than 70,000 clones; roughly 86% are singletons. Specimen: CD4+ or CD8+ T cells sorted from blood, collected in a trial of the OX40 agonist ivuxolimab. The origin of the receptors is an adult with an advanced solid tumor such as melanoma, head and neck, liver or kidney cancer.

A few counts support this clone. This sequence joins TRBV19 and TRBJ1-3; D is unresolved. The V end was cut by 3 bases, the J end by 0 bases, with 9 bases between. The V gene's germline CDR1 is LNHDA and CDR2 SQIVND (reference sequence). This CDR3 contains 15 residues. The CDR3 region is CASSIRGGSGNTIYF. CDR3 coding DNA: TGTGCCAGTAGTATTAGAGGTGGCTCTGGAAACACCATATATTTT.

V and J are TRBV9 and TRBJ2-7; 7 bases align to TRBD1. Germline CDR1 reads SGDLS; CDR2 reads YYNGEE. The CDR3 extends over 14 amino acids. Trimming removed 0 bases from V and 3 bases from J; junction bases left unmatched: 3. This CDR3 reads CASSVGQGVYEQYF. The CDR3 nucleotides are TGTGCCAGCAGCGTAGGGCAGGGGGTCTACGAGCAGTACTTC.

The CDR3 reads CASSTSKLFTGELFF. DNA for the CDR3: TGTGCCAGTAGTACCAGTAAGCTTTTCACCGGGGAGCTGTTTTTT. The gene calls are TRBV19 and TRBJ2-2; D unresolved. Looked up from germline, CDR1 is LNHDA and CDR2 is SQIVND (reference sequence). The CDR3 has 15 residues. V lost 4 bases and J 4 bases, leaving 13 bases between the germline ends.

The CDR3 DNA sequence: TGTGCCAGCTCACCAGGGACATCGGGGCAGCCCCAGCATTTT. This codes for CASSPGTSGQPQHF. The rearrangement uses TRBV18 and TRBJ1-5; a possible D gene is TRBD1 (6 bases). The CDR3 is made up of 14 amino acids. The germline V and J ends were trimmed by 2 bases and 7 bases, with 12 bases remaining between them. The germline V gene encodes CDR1 KGHSH and CDR2 LQKENI.

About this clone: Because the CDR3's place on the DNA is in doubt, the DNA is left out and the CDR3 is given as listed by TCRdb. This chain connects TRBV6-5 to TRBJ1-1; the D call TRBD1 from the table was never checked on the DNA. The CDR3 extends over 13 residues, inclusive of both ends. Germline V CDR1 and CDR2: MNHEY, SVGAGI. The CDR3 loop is CASSWGQGAGHFF.

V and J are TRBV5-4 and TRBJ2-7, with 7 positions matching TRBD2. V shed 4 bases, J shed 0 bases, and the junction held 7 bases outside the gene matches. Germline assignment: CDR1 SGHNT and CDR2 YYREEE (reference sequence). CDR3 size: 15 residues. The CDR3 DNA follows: TGTGCCAGCAGCCCGCGCCCGGGGGGCTCCTACGAGCAGTACTTC. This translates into CASSPRPGGSYEQYF.

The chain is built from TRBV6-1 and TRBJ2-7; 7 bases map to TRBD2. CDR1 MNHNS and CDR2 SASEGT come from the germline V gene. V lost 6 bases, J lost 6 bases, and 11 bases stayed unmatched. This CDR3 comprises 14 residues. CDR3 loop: CASSPQRESFEQYF. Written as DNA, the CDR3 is TGTGCCAGCAGCCCCCAGCGGGAAAGTTTCGAGCAGTACTTC.

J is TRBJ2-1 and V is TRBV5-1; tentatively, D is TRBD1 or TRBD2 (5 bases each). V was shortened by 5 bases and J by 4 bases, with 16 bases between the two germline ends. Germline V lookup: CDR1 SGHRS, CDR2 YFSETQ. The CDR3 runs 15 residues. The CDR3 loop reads CASSQIRGAYNEQFF. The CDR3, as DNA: TGCGCCAGCAGTCAGATCCGAGGGGCGTACAATGAGCAGTTCTTC. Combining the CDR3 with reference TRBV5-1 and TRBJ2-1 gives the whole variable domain KAGVTQTPRYLIKTRGQQVTLSCSPISGHRSVSWYQQTPGQGLQFLFEYFSETQRNKGNFPGRFSGRQFSNSRSEMNVSTLELGDSALYLCASSQIRGAYNEQFFGPGTRLTVL.

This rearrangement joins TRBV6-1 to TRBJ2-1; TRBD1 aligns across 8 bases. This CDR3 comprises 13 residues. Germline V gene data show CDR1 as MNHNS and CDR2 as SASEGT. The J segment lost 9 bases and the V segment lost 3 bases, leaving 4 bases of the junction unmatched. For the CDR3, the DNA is TGTGCCAGCAGTGAGACAGGGGTCGGTGAGCAGTTCTTC. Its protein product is CASSETGVGEQFF.

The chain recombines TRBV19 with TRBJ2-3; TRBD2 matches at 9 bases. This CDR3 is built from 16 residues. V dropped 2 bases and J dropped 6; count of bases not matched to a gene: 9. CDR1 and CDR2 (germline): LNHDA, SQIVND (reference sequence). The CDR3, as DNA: TGTGCCAGTAGTATATGGGCTAGCGGGGCGGTGGATACGCAGTATTTT. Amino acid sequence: CASSIWASGAVDTQYF.

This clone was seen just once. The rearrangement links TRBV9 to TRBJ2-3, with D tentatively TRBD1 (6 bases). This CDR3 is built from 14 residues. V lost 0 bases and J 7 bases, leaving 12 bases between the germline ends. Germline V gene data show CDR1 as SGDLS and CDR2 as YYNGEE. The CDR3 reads CASSVAPWDNTQYF. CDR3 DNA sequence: TGTGCCAGCAGCGTAGCCCCCTGGGACAATACGCAGTATTTT.

CDR3: CASSQDGPGDTQYF. The CDR3 DNA is TGCGCCAGCAGCCAAGATGGTCCGGGGGATACGCAGTATTTT. The J gene is TRBJ2-3, the V gene TRBV4-3, with a tentative D call TRBD2 (5 bases). The germline V gene encodes CDR1 LGHNA and CDR2 YSLEER. The CDR3 is made up of 14 amino acids. Trimming removed 0 bases from V and 6 bases from J, with 10 bases in between.

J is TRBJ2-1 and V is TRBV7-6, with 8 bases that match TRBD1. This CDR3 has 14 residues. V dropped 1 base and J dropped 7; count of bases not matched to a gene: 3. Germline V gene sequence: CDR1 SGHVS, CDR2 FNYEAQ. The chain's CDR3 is CASSLGQGANEQFF. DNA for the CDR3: TGTGCCAGCAGCTTAGGTCAGGGGGCGAATGAGCAGTTCTTC.

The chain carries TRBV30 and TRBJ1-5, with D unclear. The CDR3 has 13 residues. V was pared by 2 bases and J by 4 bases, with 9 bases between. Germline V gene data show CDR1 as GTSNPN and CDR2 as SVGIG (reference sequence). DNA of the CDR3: TGTGCCTGGAGTAAGACGGCGAATCAGCCCCAGCATTTT. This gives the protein CAWSKTANQPQHF.

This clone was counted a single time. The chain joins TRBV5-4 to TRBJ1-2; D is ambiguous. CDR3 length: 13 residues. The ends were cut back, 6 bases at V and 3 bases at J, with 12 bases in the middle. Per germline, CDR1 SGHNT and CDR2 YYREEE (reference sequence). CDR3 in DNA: TGTGCCAGCACCGTCGACGGATACTATGGCTACACCTTC. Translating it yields CASTVDGYYGYTF.

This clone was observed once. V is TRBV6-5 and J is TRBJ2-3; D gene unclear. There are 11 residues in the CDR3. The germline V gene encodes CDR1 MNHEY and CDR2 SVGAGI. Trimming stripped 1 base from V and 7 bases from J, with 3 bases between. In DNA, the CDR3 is TGTGCCAGCAGTTACTTAAATACGCAGTATTTT. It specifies CASSYLNTQYF.

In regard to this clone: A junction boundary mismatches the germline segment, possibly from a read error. CDR3 coding DNA: TGCGCCAGCAGCTTGGAGGGACCCACAAATACGCAGTATTTT. Protein: CASSLEGPTNTQYF. The J gene is TRBJ2-3, the V gene TRBV5-1; the D gene could be TRBD1 or TRBD2 (5 bases each). The CDR3 consists of 14 residues. CDR1 is SGHRS and CDR2 is YFSETQ in the germline V gene.

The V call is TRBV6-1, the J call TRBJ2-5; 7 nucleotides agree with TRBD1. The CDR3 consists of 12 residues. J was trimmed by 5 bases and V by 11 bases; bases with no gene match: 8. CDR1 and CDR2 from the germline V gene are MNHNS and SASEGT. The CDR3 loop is CAGNTGVETQYF. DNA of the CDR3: TGTGCCGGAAACACAGGGGTTGAGACCCAGTACTTC.

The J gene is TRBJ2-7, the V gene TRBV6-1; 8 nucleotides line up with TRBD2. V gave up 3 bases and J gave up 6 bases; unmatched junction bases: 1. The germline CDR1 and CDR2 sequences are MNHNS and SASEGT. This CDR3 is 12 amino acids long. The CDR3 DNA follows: TGTGCCAGCAGTGACCGGGGGGGCGAGCAGTACTTC. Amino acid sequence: CASSDRGGEQYF.

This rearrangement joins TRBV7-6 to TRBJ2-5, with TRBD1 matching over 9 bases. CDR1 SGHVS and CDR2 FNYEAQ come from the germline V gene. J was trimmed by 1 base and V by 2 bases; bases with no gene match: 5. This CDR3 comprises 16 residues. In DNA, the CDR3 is TGTGCCAGCAGCTTATCACAGGGGGCGATCCAAGAGACCCAGTACTTC. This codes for CASSLSQGAIQETQYF.

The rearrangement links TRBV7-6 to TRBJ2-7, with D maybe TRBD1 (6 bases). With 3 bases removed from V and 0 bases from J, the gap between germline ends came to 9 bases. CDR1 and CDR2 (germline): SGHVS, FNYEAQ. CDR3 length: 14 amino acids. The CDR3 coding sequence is TGTGCCAGCAGCTTGACAGGCGACTCCTACGAGCAGTACTTC. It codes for CASSLTGDSYEQYF.

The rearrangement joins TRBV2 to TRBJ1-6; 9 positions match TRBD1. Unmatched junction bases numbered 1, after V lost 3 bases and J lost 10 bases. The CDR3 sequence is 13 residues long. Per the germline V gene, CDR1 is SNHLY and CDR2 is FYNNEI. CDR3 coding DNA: TGTGCCAGCAGTGAGGACAGGGGATCACCCCTCCACTTT. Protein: CASSEDRGSPLHF.

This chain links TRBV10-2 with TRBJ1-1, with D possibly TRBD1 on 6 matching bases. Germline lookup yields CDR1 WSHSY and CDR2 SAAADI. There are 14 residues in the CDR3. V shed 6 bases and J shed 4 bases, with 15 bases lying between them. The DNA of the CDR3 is TGCGCCAGCAGCCGTTCGGACAGTGGCACTGAAGCTTTCTTT. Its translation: CASSRSDSGTEAFF.

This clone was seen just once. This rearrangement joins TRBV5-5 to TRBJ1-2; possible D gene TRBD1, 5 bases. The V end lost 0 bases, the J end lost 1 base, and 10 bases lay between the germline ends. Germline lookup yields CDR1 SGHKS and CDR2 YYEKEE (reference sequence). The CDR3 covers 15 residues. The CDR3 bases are TGTGCCAGCAGCTTGGGGACAACAAATAACTATGGCTACACCTTC. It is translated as CASSLGTTNNYGYTF. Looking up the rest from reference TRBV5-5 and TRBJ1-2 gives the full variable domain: DAGVTQSPTHLIKTRGQQVTLRCSPISGHKSVSWYQQVLGQGPQFIFQYYEKEERGRGNFPDRFSARQFPNYSSELNVNALLLGDSALYLCASSLGTTNNYGYTFGSGTRLTVV.

The CDR3 region has the DNA TGTGCCAGCAGTGTGAGCCAGGGCAGAGCCTACGAGCAGTACTTC. Translating gives CASSVSQGRAYEQYF. The V call is TRBV2, the J call TRBJ2-7; D might be TRBD1 (5 bases). The CDR3 length is 15 residues. V lost 4 bases, J lost 2 bases, and 15 bases lay in between. CDR1 is SNHLY and CDR2 is FYNNEI in the germline V gene.

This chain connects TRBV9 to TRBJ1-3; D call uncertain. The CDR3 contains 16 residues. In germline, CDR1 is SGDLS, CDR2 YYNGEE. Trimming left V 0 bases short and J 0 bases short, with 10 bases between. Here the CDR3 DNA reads TGTGCCAGCAGCGTAGATCTCAAGAACTCTGGAAACACCATATATTTT. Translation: CASSVDLKNSGNTIYF.

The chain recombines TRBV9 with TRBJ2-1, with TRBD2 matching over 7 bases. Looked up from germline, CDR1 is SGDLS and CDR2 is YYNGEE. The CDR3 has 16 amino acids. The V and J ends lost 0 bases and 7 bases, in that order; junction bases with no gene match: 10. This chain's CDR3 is CASSVEPAGIVNEQFF. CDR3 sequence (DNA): TGTGCCAGCAGCGTAGAACCAGCGGGGATCGTTAATGAGCAGTTCTTC.

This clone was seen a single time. The CDR3 sequence is CASSEVIYQPQHF. In nucleotides, the CDR3 is TGTGCCAGCAGTGAAGTGATCTATCAGCCCCAGCATTTT. This chain joins TRBV6-1 and TRBJ1-5, with D unclear. V was clipped by 1 base and J by 5 bases, with 6 bases between them. The CDR3 is made up of 13 amino acids. Germline values: CDR1 MNHNS, CDR2 SASEGT.

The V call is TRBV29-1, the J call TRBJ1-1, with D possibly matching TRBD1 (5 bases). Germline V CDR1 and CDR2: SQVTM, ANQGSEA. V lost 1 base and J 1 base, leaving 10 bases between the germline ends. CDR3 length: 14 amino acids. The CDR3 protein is CSVEVRGENTEAFF. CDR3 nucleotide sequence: TGCAGCGTTGAAGTGAGAGGGGAGAACACTGAAGCTTTCTTT.

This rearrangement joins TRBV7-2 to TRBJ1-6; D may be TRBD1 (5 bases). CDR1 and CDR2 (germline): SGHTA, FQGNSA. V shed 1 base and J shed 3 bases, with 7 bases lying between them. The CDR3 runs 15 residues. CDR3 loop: CASSLGGLYNSPLHF. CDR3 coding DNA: TGTGCCAGCAGCTTAGGGGGACTCTATAATTCACCCCTCCACTTT. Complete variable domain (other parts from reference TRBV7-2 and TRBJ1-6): GAGVSQSPSNKVTEKGKDVELRCDPISGHTALYWYRQSLGQGLEFLIYFQGNSAPDKSGLPSDRFSAERTGGSVSTLTIQRTQQEDSAVYLCASSLGGLYNSPLHFGNGTRLTVT.

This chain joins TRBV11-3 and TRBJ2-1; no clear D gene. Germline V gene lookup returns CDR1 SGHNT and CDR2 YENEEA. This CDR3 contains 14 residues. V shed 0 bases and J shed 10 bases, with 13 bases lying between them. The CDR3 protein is CASSLDSGGVEQFF. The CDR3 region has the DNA TGTGCCAGCAGCTTAGATTCGGGTGGGGTGGAGCAGTTCTTC.